A selection of T cell receptor beta chains follows, all from one sample in a study of blood T cell repertoires in COVID-19. TCRdb's copy holds only in-frame clones and misses some; the assay was immunoSEQ multiplex PCR. The table records 250,000 to 300,000 clones, approximately 89% of them present only once. Sequencing was performed on peripheral blood. All receptors come from a woman aged 30 to 39 with COVID-19, enrolled during active disease. The CDR3 runs from the conserved cysteine through the conserved F or W. A D gene is named only where the DNA matches it firmly. The size of a clone is reported for some rows only, either as once, few or many, or as a class for expanded clones.

size,length,D,J,V,DNA,CDR3
-,14,TRBD1,TRBJ2-2,TRBV7-9,TGTGCCAGCAGCGCCGGGACAGGGTCCGGGGAGCTGTTTTTT,CASSAGTGSGELFF
-,16,TRBD1,TRBJ2-3,TRBV12-5,TGTGCTAGTGGTTTGCCAGGGGGCTATAGCACAGATACGCAGTATTTT,CASGLPGGYSTDTQYF
-,15,TRBD1,TRBJ2-1,TRBV9,TGTGCCAGCAGCGAAAGGACAGGGTACAACAATGAGCAGTTCTTC,CASSERTGYNNEQFF
-,14,-,TRBJ2-5,TRBV10-3,TGTGCCATCAGTGAAGAGGGAGATATGGAGACCCAGTACTTC,CAISEEGDMETQYF
-,13,-,TRBJ1-1,TRBV14,TGTGCCAGCAGCCAAGATCTCCGCACTGAAGCTTTCTTT,CASSQDLRTEAFF
-,12,-,TRBJ1-1,TRBV27,TGTGCCAGCAGCAACAGGGATTGGAAAGCTTTCTTT,CASSNRDWKAFF
once,11,-,TRBJ2-1,TRBV7-9,TGTGCCAGCAGCGCTATAGCCGAGCAGTTCTTC,CASSAIAEQFF
-,11,TRBD1,TRBJ1-4,TRBV29-1,TGCAGCGTTGGACAGGGTGAAAAACTGTTTTTT,CSVGQGEKLFF
-,14,TRBD1,TRBJ1-5,TRBV28,TGTGCCAGCACCCGACAGGGAGGCAATCAGCCCCAGCATTTT,CASTRQGGNQPQHF
-,14,TRBD1,TRBJ1-1,TRBV10-3,TGTGCCATCAAGACAGGGGGGGTGAACACTGAAGCTTTCTTT,CAIKTGGVNTEAFF
-,16,-,TRBJ2-3,TRBV3-1/TRBV3-2,TGTGCCAGCAGCCATGGGGGGGCTGAAAGGACAGATACGCAGTATTTT,CASSHGGAERTDTQYF
-,15,TRBD1,TRBJ1-1,TRBV7-9,TGTGCCAGCAGCTCCCTGGACAGGGGGCACACTGAAGCTTTCTTT,CASSSLDRGHTEAFF
once,14,TRBD2,TRBJ2-1,TRBV28,TGTGCCAGCAGTTTAGCGGGAGCTTACAATGAGCAGTTCTTC,CASSLAGAYNEQFF
once,16,-,TRBJ1-5,TRBV11-3,TGTGCCAGCAGCTTAGGAGGCGGGGGCGGCAATCAGCCCCAGCATTTT,CASSLGGGGGNQPQHF
-,15,-,TRBJ1-4,TRBV18,TGTGCCAGCTCACCAAGTTTGCATGAGTATGAAAAACTGTTTTTT,CASSPSLHEYEKLFF
-,12,-,TRBJ1-4,TRBV30,TGTGCCTGGGAAACCCATCGGGAAAAACTGTTTTTT,CAWETHREKLFF
once,15,-,TRBJ2-6,TRBV5-8,TGTGCCAGCAGCTTGGACATCCCAGGGGCCAACGTCCTGACTTTC,CASSLDIPGANVLTF
-,15,-,TRBJ2-7,TRBV30,TGTGCCTGGAGTGGAATGACAGTTAGCTCCTACGAGCAGTACTTC,CAWSGMTVSSYEQYF
-,15,-,TRBJ2-1,TRBV7-6,TGTGCCAGCAGCTTAGACAGGGCCTCCTACAATGAGCAGTTCTTC,CASSLDRASYNEQFF
-,14,-,TRBJ2-3,TRBV30,TGTGCCTGGAGTGTAAACCAACTCACAGATACGCAGTATTTT,CAWSVNQLTDTQYF
-,14,TRBD2,TRBJ2-7,TRBV18,TGTGCCAGCTCACCTCCCGGGACTAGTCTTGTGCAGTACTTC,CASSPPGTSLVQYF
-,15,TRBD2,TRBJ2-2,TRBV28,TGTGCCAGCAGTTCACCGGGAGGGCCCACCGGGGAGCTGTTTTTT,CASSSPGGPTGELFF
-,13,-,TRBJ1-1,TRBV6-6,TGTGCCAGCAGTTACGAGGGTTCCACTGAAGCTTTCTTT,CASSYEGSTEAFF
once,15,-,TRBJ2-5,TRBV5-5,TGTGCCAGCAGCTTACGGACAGGTGGAGGGGAGACCCAGTACTTC,CASSLRTGGGETQYF
few,14,-,TRBJ2-7,TRBV15,TGTGCCACCAGCAGAGAGGCAGGCAGCAACGAGCAGTACTTC,CATSREAGSNEQYF
-,16,TRBD2,TRBJ2-1,TRBV3-1/TRBV3-2,TGTGCCAGCAGCCCCCTGGGACTAGCGGGAGATAATGAGCAGTTCTTC,CASSPLGLAGDNEQFF
-,14,TRBD2,TRBJ2-1,TRBV5-1,TGCGCCAGCAGCTTGTTGGCGGGAGCGGTTGAGCAGTTCTTC,CASSLLAGAVEQFF